This section outlines one T cell receptor (beta chain) sequence together with its context. Its target is not known. This sample is part of a study of T cell responses to AZD1222 COVID-19 vaccine. Clones were sequenced by immunoSEQ multiplex PCR, and TCRdb holds only the in-frame ones, with some missing. The profile shows approximately 180,000 clones, 85% to 90% of them singletons. The study, taken as a whole, reports: Spike-specific TCR breadth rose after two AZD1222 doses, and depth rose as well. Among the donors, most were white British and more were female, and clonal diversity was possibly underestimated. Variant regions that are unmutated are reportedly the target of nearly half of spike-specific TCRs. Sampled repertoires all dated from after the peak T cell response.

The CDR3 spans 16 residues. Unmatched junction bases numbered 8, after V lost 4 bases and J lost 5 bases. Germline-derived CDR1 and CDR2 are SGHTA and FQGNSA. The TCR was taken from an adult who received the MenACWY meningococcal vaccine as a control. The material was peripheral blood, obtained 28 days after the second dose of the MenACWY control vaccine. This rearrangement joins TRBV7-2 to TRBJ2-2; TRBD1 agrees at 9 bases. DNA of the CDR3: TGTGCCAGCAGCTCTAGGGACAGGGTAGAGACCGGGGAGCTGTTTTTT. It codes for CASSSRDRVETGELFF.